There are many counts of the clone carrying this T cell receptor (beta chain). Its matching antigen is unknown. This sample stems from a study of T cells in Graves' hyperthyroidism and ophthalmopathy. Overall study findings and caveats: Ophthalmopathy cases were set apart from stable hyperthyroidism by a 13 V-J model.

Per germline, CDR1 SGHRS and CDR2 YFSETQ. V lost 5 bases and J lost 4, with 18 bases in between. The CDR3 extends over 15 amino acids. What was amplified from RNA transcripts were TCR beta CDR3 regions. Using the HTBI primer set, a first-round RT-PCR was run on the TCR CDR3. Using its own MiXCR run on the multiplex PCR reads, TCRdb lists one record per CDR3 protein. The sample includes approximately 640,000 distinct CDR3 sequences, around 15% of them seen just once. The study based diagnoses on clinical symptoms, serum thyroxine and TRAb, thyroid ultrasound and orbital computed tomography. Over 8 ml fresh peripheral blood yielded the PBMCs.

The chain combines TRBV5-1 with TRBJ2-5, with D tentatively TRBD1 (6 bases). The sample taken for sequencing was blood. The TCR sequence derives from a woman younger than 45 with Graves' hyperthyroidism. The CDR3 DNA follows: TGCGCCAGCAGTGCCGGGACATACGGTGGAGAGACCCAGTACTTC. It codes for CASSAGTYGGETQYF.